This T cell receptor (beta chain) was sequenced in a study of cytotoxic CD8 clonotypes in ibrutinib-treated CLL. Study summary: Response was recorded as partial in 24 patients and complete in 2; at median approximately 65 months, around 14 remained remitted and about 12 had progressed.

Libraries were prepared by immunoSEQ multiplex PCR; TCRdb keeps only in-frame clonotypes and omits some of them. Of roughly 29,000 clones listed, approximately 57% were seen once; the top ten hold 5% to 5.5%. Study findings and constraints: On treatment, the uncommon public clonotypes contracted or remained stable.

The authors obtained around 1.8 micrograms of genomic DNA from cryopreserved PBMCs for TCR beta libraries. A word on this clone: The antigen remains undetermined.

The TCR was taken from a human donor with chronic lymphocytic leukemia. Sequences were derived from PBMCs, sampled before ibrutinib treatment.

The CDR3 reads CASSILSGLGSTQYF. CDR3 in DNA: TGTGCCAGTAGTATATTAAGCGGACTAGGATCCACACAGTACTTC. The chain is built from TRBV19 and TRBJ2-4; 7 bases match TRBD2. The CDR3 covers 15 residues. Germline CDR1 is LNHDA and CDR2 is SQIVND (reference sequence). Unmatched junction bases numbered 14, after V lost 2 bases and J lost 13 bases.